This TCR beta chain was captured in a study of graft-versus-host responses after intestinal transplantation. CDR1 MNHNS and CDR2 SASEGT come from the germline V gene. The ends lost 3 bases at V and 4 bases at J; junction bases unmatched: 3. The length of the CDR3 is 15 residues. The data were produced by immunoSEQ multiplex PCR, yet TCRdb's version contains in-frame clones alone and is incomplete. The data contain more than 55,000 clones, over 85% of them seen just once; the ten biggest clones take up around 1.5%. The sequences come from PBMCs, collected 26 days after transplant. The V gene is TRBV6-1, the J gene TRBJ2-1, with 10 nucleotides matching TRBD1. The TCR was taken from a human patient who received an intestinal transplant, so some T cells may come from the graft donor. CDR3 sequence reads: CASSDGTGDYNEQFF. CDR3 in DNA: TGTGCCAGCAGTGACGGGACAGGGGATTACAATGAGCAGTTCTTC.